A selection of T cell receptor beta chains follows, all from one sample in a study of blood T cell repertoires in COVID-19. Profiled with immunoSEQ multiplex PCR; TCRdb holds only in-frame clones, not every one. Of around 85,000 clones in the sample, 80% to 90% were seen once. The sequenced sample was PBMCs or T cells enriched from blood (not recorded which). These TCRs come from a woman in her forties or fifties with acute COVID-19. The conserved cysteine and the conserved F or W are not part of the CDR3 here.

V,CDR3
TRBV11-2,ASSLSYDQAQY
TRBV11-2,ASSHGRPQETQY
TRBV7-2,ASSSLPGTGLEKLF
TRBV9,ASSPGQGLYGYT
TRBV5-1,ASSLASGSPYGEQF
TRBV10-3,AIRGQWTGGLSSYNEQF
TRBV10-3,AISEGTGFYGYT
TRBV25-1,ASSELRLAFSTDTQY
TRBV5-1,ASSPNRDGYT
TRBV15,ATSRDGDSNNEQF
TRBV19,ASSRRAGGPDTQY
TRBV9,ASSPTEIEAF
TRBV6-2/TRBV6-3,ASSSPFAGNYGYT
TRBV6-5,ASSLTGTGNSPLH
TRBV19,ASSPNTARPYGYT
TRBV5-4,ASSLGLAGGLYEQY
TRBV29-1,SVEDQPTYYNEQF
TRBV6-1,ASSEGLQGQETQY
TRBV6-6,ASSYSGPDTEAF
TRBV7-8,ASSTLTGGRSGNTIY
TRBV27,ASSSGTLENSPLH
TRBV6-4,ASSESLAEPTDTQY
TRBV5-1,ASSFGTVNEKLF
TRBV4-3,ASSQDRGGEKLF